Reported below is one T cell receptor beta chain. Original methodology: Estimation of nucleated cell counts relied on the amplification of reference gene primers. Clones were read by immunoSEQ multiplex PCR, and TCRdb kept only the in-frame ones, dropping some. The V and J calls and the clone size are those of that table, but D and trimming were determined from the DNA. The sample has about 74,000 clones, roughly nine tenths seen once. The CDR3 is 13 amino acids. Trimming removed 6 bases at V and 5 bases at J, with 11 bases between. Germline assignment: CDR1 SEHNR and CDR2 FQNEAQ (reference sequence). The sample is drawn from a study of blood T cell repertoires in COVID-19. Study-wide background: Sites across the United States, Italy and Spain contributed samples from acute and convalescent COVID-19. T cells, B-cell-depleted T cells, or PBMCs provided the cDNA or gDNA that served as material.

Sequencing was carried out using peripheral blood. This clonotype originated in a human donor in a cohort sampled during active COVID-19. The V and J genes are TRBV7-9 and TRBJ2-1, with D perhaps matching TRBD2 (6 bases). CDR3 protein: CASSRSGNNEQFF. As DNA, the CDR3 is TGTGCCAGCAGTCGTAGCGGAAACAATGAGCAGTTCTTC.